The table lists the clone carrying this T cell receptor beta chain with many counts. The antigen is undetermined. The source of the sample is a study of post-analysis software for immune sequencing data. Study-level points and caveats: In patients, TRBV5-6, TRBV5-1 and TRBV20-1 belonged to five TRBV segments found more frequently than in controls. The study found significantly lower normalized Chao1 diversity in multiple sclerosis patients than in controls.

The CDR3 totals 13 residues. Trimming pared 5 bases from V and 5 bases from J, leaving 13 bases between. The TCR beta cDNA libraries contained unique molecular identifiers. The T cell input of roughly 0.9 to 10 million gave roughly 460,000 cDNA molecules. TCRdb reprocessed the PCR reads via MiXCR and lists one record per CDR3 protein. This sample yields about 200,000 distinct CDR3 sequences, of which about 30% are seen a single time; 3% to 4% belongs to the top ten. Sequencing was performed on blood. The TCR sequence derives from a girl younger than 18 with multiple sclerosis. The chain recombines TRBV12-3 or TRBV12-4 with TRBJ2-7, with D possibly being TRBD1 (6 bases). Here the CDR3 reads CASSPAGVHEQYF. CDR3 nucleotides: TGTGCCAGCAGTCCCGCAGGGGTCCACGAGCAGTACTTC.